Described below is a single T cell receptor (beta chain) sequence and its context. This specimen comes from a study of blood T cell repertoires in COVID-19. This CDR3 spans 15 amino acids. Trimming at V came to 5 bases and at J to 8 bases, leaving 8 bases not matched to a gene. Per the germline V gene, CDR1 is MNHEY and CDR2 is SVGAGI. The assay was immunoSEQ multiplex PCR, and TCRdb's table has in-frame clones only and misses some. The sample yields about 120,000 clones, 75% to 90% seen once. Those enrolled in Seattle joined during active infection and were followed longitudinally afterward. Source material: peripheral blood. The chain has TRBV6-5 and TRBJ2-1, with TRBD2 matching over 11 bases. The source is a man aged 55 to 70 with COVID-19, enrolled during active disease. The CDR3 DNA follows: TGTGCCAGCAGTCCACTAGCGGGGGCGCTGGATGAGCAGTTCTTC. Its protein is CASSPLAGALDEQFF.